Sequencing of this T cell receptor beta chain was carried out in a study of beta chain features in type 1 diabetes. Background on the study: Sorted cell examination encompassed about 110,000,000 cells across all samples. Study-wide results and caveats: The VDJ junctions of type 1 diabetes patients carried fewer insertions and more deletions. Type 1 diabetes patients had TCRB CDR3s that were shorter (moderately but significantly so) in all four CD4+ subsets.

What was sequenced were expressed TCRB transcripts, since all of the isolated RNA had been reverse transcribed. Naive, central memory and regulatory T cell samples produced a mean of roughly 3.9 million reads. The method was immunoSEQ multiplex PCR; TCRdb's version includes in-frame clones alone and lacks a portion of them. The table has 110,000 to 150,000 clones, 9.5% to 10% seen once. A remark on this clone: What it binds is unknown.

CDR1 is SGHRS and CDR2 is YFSETQ in the germline V gene. V lost 2 bases and J 3 bases, leaving 9 bases between the germline ends. CDR3 length: 14 amino acids. The TCR sequence derives from a woman aged 40 to 50 in good health. Sequencing was performed on central memory CD4+ T cells from blood. The J gene is TRBJ1-5, the V gene TRBV5-1; D is ambiguous. The CDR3 is CASSLAGNNQPQHF. CDR3 nucleotide sequence: TGCGCCAGCAGCTTAGCGGGGAACAATCAGCCCCAGCATTTT.